Following are 6 T cell receptor beta chains from one sample sequenced in a study of T cell repertoires in cytomegalovirus infection. These receptors have no identified antigens. TCRdb passed the reads through MiXCR, listing each CDR3 protein once. In the table there are fewer than 950,000 distinct CDR3 sequences, 30% to 35% of which are singletons. Sample: cultured CD8+ T cells from PBMCs, taken from culture after CMV antigen stimulation. The source of these receptors is a human donor in good health (CMV status not recorded). Some clones in this sample may be carry-over from other donors' samples.

Here the CDR3 DNA reads TGTGCCAGCAGCTTCGAAGGCTCGGCCTATGGCTACACCTTC. Its protein is CASSFEGSAYGYTF. The gene calls are TRBV5-4 and TRBJ1-2; D gene ambiguous. Trimming shortened V by 2 bases and J by 4 bases, and 12 bases separated the two germline ends. There are 14 residues in the CDR3. Germline-derived CDR1 and CDR2 are SGHNT and YYREEE (reference sequence).

This clonotype has a handful of counts. The V and J genes are TRBV27 and TRBJ2-7; D possibly uses TRBD1 or TRBD2 (8 bases each). The germline gives CDR1 MNHEY, CDR2 SMNVEV (reference sequence). V was clipped by 7 bases and J by 3 bases, with 22 bases between them. The CDR3 consists of 16 residues. This CDR3 is CASTPSGGQAFYEQYF. Here the CDR3 DNA reads TGTGCCAGCACCCCGAGCGGGGGACAGGCCTTCTACGAGCAGTACTTC.

This clonotype was recorded many times. V usage is TRBV28 and J usage is TRBJ2-5; 7 bases line up with TRBD2. V was clipped by 3 bases and J by 5 bases; unmatched bases: 6. Per the germline V gene, CDR1 is MDHEN and CDR2 is SYDVKM. The length of the CDR3 is 14 residues. CDR3 sequence: CASSFGGGGETQYF. The CDR3 DNA follows: TGTGCCAGCAGTTTCGGCGGGGGAGGGGAGACCCAGTACTTC.

The chain combines TRBV2 with TRBJ1-4, with D unresolved. This CDR3 has 13 residues. V was pared by 4 bases and J by 8 bases, with 11 bases between. Germline CDR1 and CDR2: SNHLY and FYNNEI. The CDR3 loop is CASSASDLEKLFF. The CDR3, as DNA: TGTGCCAGCAGTGCCAGTGACCTAGAAAAACTGTTTTTT.

This chain uses TRBV7-6 with TRBJ2-4; D is perhaps TRBD2 (6 bases). CDR1 is SGHVS, CDR2 FNYEAQ, per germline. With 5 bases removed from V and 3 bases from J, the gap between germline ends came to 14 bases. This CDR3 spans 15 amino acids. Written as DNA, the CDR3 is TGTGCCAGCAGCATAGTCGGGAGCGACAAAAACATTCAGTACTTC. It translates to CASSIVGSDKNIQYF.

The chain employs TRBV25-1 and TRBJ2-2; TRBD1 matches at 8 bases. Trimming cost V 4 bases and J 3 bases; bases outside gene matches: 4. This CDR3 spans 15 amino acids. Germline lookup yields CDR1 MGHDK and CDR2 SYGVNS. CDR3 residues: CASSGWTGYTGELFF. The CDR3 DNA reads TGTGCCAGCAGTGGGTGGACAGGGTACACCGGGGAGCTGTTTTTT.